Sequencing of this T cell receptor (beta chain) was carried out in a study of Ad26.COV2.S vaccination and SARS-CoV-2 variants. Germline lookup yields CDR1 MNHNS and CDR2 SASEGT. CDR3 size: 12 residues. Deletions cut 3 bases from V and 7 bases from J, with 7 bases between. Generated by immunoSEQ multiplex PCR, the TCRdb table keeps only in-frame clones and is missing some. The sample contains some 320,000 clones, approximately 80% of which appear only once. Stated treatment: 15 to 20 received Ad26.COV2.S at low or high dose, single or two shots; roughly 5 received placebo; per-sample allocation not given. Sampling was performed 63 days after the first vaccine or placebo injection.

This clonotype was obtained from a person aged 18-65 years who received the Ad26.COV2.S COVID-19 vaccine or a placebo. The sequenced sample was peripheral blood, obtained in a trial of Ad26.COV2.S vaccine versus placebo. The chain combines TRBV6-1 with TRBJ1-5; D not certain. CDR3 in amino acids: CASSDLGQPQHF. The CDR3, as DNA: TGTGCCAGCAGTGACCTTGGGCAGCCCCAGCATTTT.